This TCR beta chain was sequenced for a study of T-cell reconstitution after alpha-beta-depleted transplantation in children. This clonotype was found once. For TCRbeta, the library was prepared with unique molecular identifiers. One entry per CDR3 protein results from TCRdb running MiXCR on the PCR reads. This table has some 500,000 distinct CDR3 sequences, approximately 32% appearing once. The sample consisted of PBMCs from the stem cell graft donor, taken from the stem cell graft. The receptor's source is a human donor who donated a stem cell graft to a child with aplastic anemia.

The CDR3 DNA follows: TGCGCCAGCAGCTTGGCAGCTTCCAGGGGACCCGATGGCTACACCTTC. Protein product: CASSLAASRGPDGYTF. This rearrangement joins TRBV5-1 to TRBJ1-2; D is possibly TRBD1 (6 bases). The CDR3 spans 16 residues. The germline V and J ends were trimmed by 0 bases and 6 bases, with 18 bases remaining between them. CDR1 is SGHRS, CDR2 YFSETQ, per germline.